This TCR beta chain came from a study of blood T cells in healthy people across ages. A second PCR, run for roughly 7 to 12 cycles, used a sample-barcoded 5' primer plus a J-beta primer mix. Researchers report that a template-switch adaptor with 12 random nucleotides tagged each cDNA molecule. No fewer than 3 million CDR3-containing paired-end reads came from each sample. TCRdb processed the 5' RACE reads anew with MiXCR; each CDR3 protein has one entry. The sample lists hundreds of thousands of distinct CDR3 sequences, roughly 53% occurring once. The receptor was derived from a man in his sixties in good health. The material sequenced was blood.

CDR3: CASKQRGPITDTQYF. The CDR3 region has the DNA TGTGCCAGCAAACAAAGGGGACCAATCACAGATACGCAGTATTTT. The chain employs TRBV2 and TRBJ2-3; D tentatively reads TRBD1 or TRBD2 (5 bases each). Germline V CDR1 and CDR2: SNHLY, FYNNEI. This CDR3 contains 15 residues. The ends were cut back, 7 bases at V and 2 bases at J, with 16 bases in the middle.